The 9 T cell receptor beta chains reported below all come from one sample, sequenced in a study of T cell responses to AZD1222 COVID-19 vaccine. Assay used: immunoSEQ multiplex PCR; TCRdb lists only in-frame clones, some missing. Seen here are around 67,000 clones, 83% observed once, and the top ten hold 6.5%. The sample was peripheral blood, taken 28 days after the second AZD1222 dose. The receptors stem from an adult who received the AZD1222 COVID-19 vaccine.

This sequence joins TRBV3-1 (or the pseudogene TRBV3-2) and TRBJ1-6; D uncertain. The CDR3 loop spans 13 amino acids. Trimming pared 0 bases from V and 6 bases from J, leaving 3 bases between. CDR1 LGHDT and CDR2 YNNKEL come from the germline V gene (reference sequence). CDR3 in DNA: TGTGCCAGCAGCCAAGATCTTAATTCACCCCTCCACTTT. This codes for CASSQDLNSPLHF.

CDR3 in DNA: TGTGCCAGCAGCTATCTCGGGGAGCTGTTTTTT. Its translation: CASSYLGELFF. J is TRBJ2-2 and V is TRBV7-9; D unresolved. This CDR3 is built from 11 residues. The V and J ends lost 4 bases and 7 bases respectively, with 4 bases between them. Per germline, CDR1 SEHNR and CDR2 FQNEAQ (reference sequence).

V and J are TRBV7-9 and TRBJ2-1, with a weak D call TRBD2 (5 bases). CDR1 is SEHNR and CDR2 is FQNEAQ in the germline V gene (reference sequence). V dropped 7 bases and J dropped 8 bases, with 21 bases sitting between them. The CDR3 length is 15 residues. In nucleotides, the CDR3 is TGTGCCAGCAACCCAAAGAGGAGGATTGGGGATGAGCAGTTCTTC. As protein: CASNPKRRIGDEQFF.

The rearrangement uses TRBV5-1 and TRBJ2-3, with a tentative D call TRBD2 (5 bases). V gave up 3 bases and J gave up 6 bases, with 11 bases separating them. This CDR3 has 13 residues. Germline V gene lookup returns CDR1 SGHRS and CDR2 YFSETQ. This CDR3 is CASSSPGSDTQYF. CDR3 nucleotides: TGCGCCAGCAGCTCTCCGGGAAGCGATACGCAGTATTTT.

The chain joins TRBV7-6 to TRBJ1-5; D gene ambiguous. The CDR3 sequence is 13 residues long. Trimming took 6 bases from V and 8 from J, leaving 14 bases between them. The V gene's germline CDR1 is SGHVS and CDR2 FNYEAQ. The CDR3: CASRRTLKEPQHF. In nucleotides, the CDR3 is TGTGCCAGCAGGAGGACCCTCAAAGAGCCCCAGCATTTT.

V usage is TRBV3-1 (or the pseudogene TRBV3-2) and J usage is TRBJ1-6; D not resolved. The CDR3 totals 12 residues. Germline assignment: CDR1 LGHDT and CDR2 YNNKEL (reference sequence). V was pared by 8 bases and J by 9 bases, with 11 bases between. The CDR3 DNA is TGTGCCAGCGGACTCAGTAGTTCACCCCTCCACTTT. This encodes CASGLSSSPLHF.

This clone appeared a few times. Here the CDR3 reads CASSLGDREVDIQYF. The DNA of the CDR3 is TGCGCCAGCAGCTTGGGGGACAGGGAGGTAGACATTCAGTACTTC. This sequence joins TRBV5-1 and TRBJ2-4, with 9 bases aligning to TRBD1. V lost 0 bases, J lost 8 bases, and 6 bases stayed unmatched. The CDR3 length is 15 residues. Germline values: CDR1 SGHRS, CDR2 YFSETQ.

The rearrangement uses TRBV6-5 and TRBJ2-7; D perhaps matches TRBD1 (5 bases). The germline CDR1 and CDR2 sequences are MNHEY and SVGAGI. Trimming shortened V by 6 bases and J by 0 bases, and 15 bases separated the two germline ends. The CDR3 length is 15 residues. Here the CDR3 DNA reads TGTGCCAGCAGGGAGAGACAGAGAAACTCCTACGAGCAGTACTTC. It yields the protein CASRERQRNSYEQYF.

The chain carries TRBV28 and TRBJ1-6; D unresolved. Trimming shortened V by 5 bases and J by 3 bases, and 20 bases separated the two germline ends. Germline CDR1 and CDR2: MDHEN and SYDVKM. The CDR3 runs to 18 residues. CDR3 in DNA: TGTGCCAGCAGTATCCCTACGTTTAGCGAGGGCTATAATTCACCCCTCCACTTT. Protein sequence: CASSIPTFSEGYNSPLHF.